A single sample gave rise to the 24 T cell receptor beta chains below, sequenced in a study of cytomegalovirus exposure and HLA in healthy donors. Both 60 Vbeta primers and 13 Jbeta primers went into the PCR. The repertoire was sequenced with immunoSEQ multiplex PCR; TCRdb's copy has only in-frame clones and lacks some. This sample carries under 200,000 clones, around three quarters of them seen once, and the ten largest clones take under 2%. Material: PBMCs. All receptors come from a young man in good health and CMV-seronegative.

The rearrangement joins TRBV29-1 to TRBJ1-2; 7 positions match TRBD1. The germline V gene encodes CDR1 SQVTM and CDR2 ANQGSEA. Losses at the gene ends were 2 bases for V and 1 base for J; bases not matched to a gene: 4. This CDR3 is built from 14 residues. The CDR3 bases are TGCAGCGTTGAAACTGACAGGGTTAACTATGGCTACACCTTC. Translating it yields CSVETDRVNYGYTF. The full variable domain, in which reference TRBV29-1 and TRBJ1-2 provide the parts outside the CDR3, is SAVISQKPSRDICQRGTSLTIQCQVDSQVTMMFWYRQQPGQSLTLIATANQGSEATYESGFVIDKFPISRPNLTFSTLTVSNMSPEDSSIYLCSVETDRVNYGYTFGSGTRLTVV.

The gene calls are TRBV7-9 and TRBJ2-1; TRBD2 aligns across 13 bases. The V gene end was trimmed by 3 bases and the J gene end by 0 bases; junction bases not matched to a gene: 8. This CDR3 contains 19 residues. CDR1 is SEHNR and CDR2 is FQNEAQ in the germline V gene (reference sequence). DNA for the CDR3: TGTGCCAGCAGCTTCGGACTAGCGGGAGTTCACTTCTCCTACAATGAGCAGTTCTTC. This gives the protein CASSFGLAGVHFSYNEQFF.

The chain is built from TRBV7-3 and TRBJ1-3, with D perhaps matching TRBD1 (6 bases). The CDR3 runs 16 residues. V was clipped by 1 base and J by 0 bases, with 10 bases between them. Germline V gene sequence: CDR1 SGHTA, CDR2 FQGTGA. CDR3 nucleotide sequence: TGTGCCAGCAGCTTAAATGACAGGTTCTCTGGAAACACCATATATTTT. It encodes CASSLNDRFSGNTIYF.

The rearrangement joins TRBV5-1 to TRBJ2-7; the match to TRBD1 covers 7 bases. V trimming: 4 bases; J trimming: 5 bases; junction bases outside the gene matches: 9. This CDR3 has 14 amino acids. CDR1 and CDR2 from the germline V gene are SGHRS and YFSETQ. The CDR3 DNA sequence: TGCGCCAGCAGCGAGGGACAGAGAGTGGACGAGCAGTACTTC. Translation gives CASSEGQRVDEQYF.

The V gene is TRBV5-4, the J gene TRBJ1-2; D unclear. The CDR3 runs 14 residues. Trimming left V 1 base short and J 8 bases short, with 15 bases between. CDR1 is SGHNT, CDR2 YYREEE, per germline (reference sequence). The CDR3 DNA is TGTGCCAGCAGCTTGAACTTCGGAGAGAACGGCTACACCTTC. It specifies CASSLNFGENGYTF.

The CDR3 here is CASGLGQGQSYEQYF. The CDR3 region has the DNA TGTGCCAGCGGGCTGGGTCAGGGTCAATCCTACGAGCAGTACTTC. The rearrangement joins TRBV6-5 to TRBJ2-7; tentative D call: TRBD1 (5 bases). CDR1 MNHEY and CDR2 SVGAGI come from the germline V gene. There are 15 residues in the CDR3. V was shortened by 8 bases and J by 1 base, with 18 bases between the two germline ends.

The rearrangement uses TRBV11-3 and TRBJ1-5, with TRBD1 matching 7 bases. The CDR3 consists of 15 residues. V dropped 1 base and J dropped 7; count of bases not matched to a gene: 7. Germline-derived CDR1 and CDR2 are SGHNT and YENEEA. The CDR3: CASSLVTGASQPQHF. CDR3 in DNA: TGTGCCAGCAGCTTAGTAACAGGGGCCAGCCAGCCCCAGCATTTT.

The chain uses TRBV2 and TRBJ1-5; D is perhaps TRBD1 (5 bases). This CDR3 comprises 11 residues. V lost 5 bases and J 11 bases, leaving 10 bases between the germline ends. Germline V lookup: CDR1 SNHLY, CDR2 FYNNEI. The CDR3 loop reads CASSLDKSQHF. The CDR3 coding sequence is TGTGCCAGCAGTCTGGACAAGTCCCAGCATTTT.

The V gene is TRBV6-4, the J gene TRBJ2-6; TRBD1 is a possible D gene (6 bases). Germline V gene data show CDR1 as MRHNA and CDR2 as SNTAGT. CDR3 size: 16 residues. Trimming removed 0 bases from V and 4 bases from J, with 10 bases in between. In nucleotides, the CDR3 is TGTGCCAGCAGTGACTCCACAGGGTCGGGGGCCAACGTCCTGACTTTC. Its protein is CASSDSTGSGANVLTF.

A few counts support this clone. The chain employs TRBV6-6 and TRBJ2-7, with TRBD1 identical over 8 bases. Germline-derived CDR1 and CDR2 are MNHNY and SVGAGI (reference sequence). The length of the CDR3 is 11 residues. The junction had 2 bases not matched to a gene; V was cut back by 2 bases and J by 11 bases. The CDR3 DNA reads TGTGCCAGCAGTTACGACAGGGGAAAGTACTTC. This sequence encodes CASSYDRGKYF.

This rearrangement joins TRBV9 to TRBJ2-7; TRBD2 is a possible D gene (5 bases). The germline V gene encodes CDR1 SGDLS and CDR2 YYNGEE. CDR3 length: 15 residues. V dropped 2 bases and J dropped 2 bases, with 14 bases sitting between them. The chain's CDR3 is CASSVESSPTYEQYF. The DNA of the CDR3 is TGTGCCAGCAGCGTGGAATCTAGCCCGACCTACGAGCAGTACTTC.

The chain combines TRBV28 with TRBJ2-5; 8 bases fit TRBD1. The CDR3 consists of 16 residues. In germline, CDR1 is MDHEN, CDR2 SYDVKM. With V trimmed by 1 base and J by 0 bases, 4 bases remained unmatched. CDR3 DNA: TGTGCCAGCAGTTTATCGGGACAGGAGTACCAAGAGACCCAGTACTTC. As protein: CASSLSGQEYQETQYF. The full variable domain, its missing parts supplied by reference TRBV28 and TRBJ2-5, is DVKVTQSSRYLVKRTGEKVFLECVQDMDHENMFWYRQDPGLGLRLIYFSYDVKMKEKGDIPEGYSVSREKKERFSLILESASTNQTSMYLCASSLSGQEYQETQYFGPGTRLLVL.

This clone was counted between two and nine times. The chain employs TRBV2 and TRBJ1-5; the match to TRBD1 covers 9 bases. The length of the CDR3 is 14 residues. The trim removed 9 bases at V and 2 bases at J, leaving 5 bases unmatched. Germline values: CDR1 SNHLY, CDR2 FYNNEI. The CDR3 is CASQQGAGNQPQHF. The CDR3 DNA is TGTGCCAGTCAACAGGGGGCAGGCAATCAGCCCCAGCATTTT. The variable domain in full, completed from reference TRBV2 and TRBJ1-5, reads EPEVTQTPSHQVTQMGQEVILRCVPISNHLYFYWYRQILGQKVEFLVSFYNNEISEKSEIFDDQFSVERPDGSNFTLKIRSTKLEDSAMYFCASQQGAGNQPQHFGDGTRLSIL.

J is TRBJ2-1 and V is TRBV7-6; possibly TRBD2 for D (5 bases). Trimming took off 2 bases at V and 14 bases at J, with 16 bases between the two ends. Germline CDR1 SGHVS, CDR2 FNYEAQ. The CDR3 covers 13 residues. This CDR3 is CASSLPWLGSKFF. The CDR3 DNA sequence: TGTGCCAGCAGCTTACCCTGGCTAGGGAGTAAGTTCTTC.

Concerning this clone itself: Its ends do not fully match the called genes, so a read error is possible. This sequence joins TRBV19 and TRBJ2-7; TRBD2 might be the D (6 bases). Per the germline V gene, CDR1 is LNHDA and CDR2 is SQIVND (reference sequence). This CDR3 has 15 amino acids. The CDR3 bases are TGTGCCAGTAGTATAGAGGGGGGATTCTCCTACGGGCAGTACTTC. This gives the protein CASSIEGGFSYGQYF.

J is TRBJ2-6 and V is TRBV13; D possibly corresponds to TRBD2 (5 bases). The V end lost 7 bases, the J end lost 2 bases, and 12 bases lay between the germline ends. The CDR3 is 15 amino acids. The germline CDR1 and CDR2 sequences are PRHDT and FYEKMQ (reference sequence). CDR3 sequence: CASTDSGTGANVLTF. CDR3 DNA: TGTGCCAGCACGGACTCGGGTACTGGGGCCAACGTCCTGACTTTC.

In its sample, this clone was seen once. J is TRBJ2-1 and V is TRBV6-4, with a tentative D call TRBD2 (5 bases). The CDR3 has 15 amino acids. Deletions cut 3 bases from V and 7 bases from J, with 16 bases between. The germline V gene has CDR1 MRHNA and CDR2 SNTAGT. CDR3 DNA: TGTGCCAGCAGTGAAAACGGACGAGGGTGGAATGAGCAGTTCTTC. Amino acid sequence: CASSENGRGWNEQFF.

This clone has a single count. The rearrangement uses TRBV7-6 and TRBJ1-1, with D possibly matching TRBD1 (5 bases). Germline values: CDR1 SGHVS, CDR2 FNYEAQ. The CDR3 spans 18 residues. The germline V and J ends were trimmed by 5 bases and 0 bases, with 22 bases remaining between them. The CDR3 DNA sequence: TGTGCCAGCAGCCCCTCCACCGCAGGGTCTATCATGAACACTGAAGCTTTCTTT. Its translation: CASSPSTAGSIMNTEAFF. Filled out from reference TRBV7-6 and TRBJ1-1, the complete variable domain reads GAGVSQSPRYKVTKRGQDVALRCDPISGHVSLYWYRQALGQGPEFLTYFNYEAQQDKSGLPNDRFSAERPEGSISTLTIQRTEQRDSAMYRCASSPSTAGSIMNTEAFFGQGTRLTVV.

The chain combines TRBV11-2 with TRBJ2-7, with D maybe TRBD1 (5 bases). V lost 2 bases, J lost 4 bases, and 15 bases lay in between. The CDR3 runs 15 residues. The germline CDR1 and CDR2 sequences are SGHAT and FQNNGV. The chain's CDR3 is CASSLMRTYSYEQYF. Here the CDR3 DNA reads TGTGCCAGCAGCTTAATGAGGACATATTCGTACGAGCAGTACTTC.

This CDR3 is CASSLNPGVGEQFF. CDR3 nucleotides: TGTGCCAGCAGCTTGAATCCCGGGGTGGGTGAGCAGTTCTTC. The rearrangement joins TRBV5-6 to TRBJ2-1, with D tentatively TRBD2 (5 bases). The germline V gene has CDR1 SGHDT and CDR2 YYEEEE. The CDR3 has 14 residues. Trimming stripped 1 base from V and 9 bases from J, with 14 bases between.

The chain links TRBV30 to TRBJ1-6, with 7 nucleotides matching TRBD1. The trim removed 5 bases at V and 3 bases at J, leaving 7 bases unmatched. Germline assignment: CDR1 GTSNPN and CDR2 SVGIG (reference sequence). The CDR3 covers 15 residues. CDR3: CAWGTGTVYNSPLHF. CDR3 DNA sequence: TGTGCCTGGGGAACCGGGACAGTCTATAATTCACCCCTCCACTTT.

CDR3 nucleotide sequence: TGCGCCAGCGGGCCCAGCGGGACCTTTCGGCAGTACTTC. It translates to CASGPSGTFRQYF. The chain carries TRBV4-1 and TRBJ2-5; 7 nucleotides align to TRBD2. With V trimmed by 8 bases and J by 11 bases, 14 bases remained unmatched. The germline V gene encodes CDR1 MGHRA and CDR2 YSYEKL. This CDR3 spans 13 amino acids.

The rearrangement links TRBV10-1 to TRBJ2-1; 12 positions agree with TRBD2. With 5 bases clipped from V and 7 bases from J, the junction kept 3 bases outside the gene matches. The germline V gene encodes CDR1 WNHNN and CDR2 SYGVQD (reference sequence). This CDR3 is 14 amino acids long. CDR3: CASSRTSGVNEQFF. CDR3 DNA: TGCGCCAGCAGTAGGACTAGCGGGGTAAATGAGCAGTTCTTC.

The V call is TRBV19, the J call TRBJ2-7; a possible D gene is TRBD2 (7 bases). V was pared by 5 bases and J by 6 bases, with 14 bases between. The CDR3 spans 13 residues. Germline V gives CDR1 LNHDA, CDR2 SQIVND (reference sequence). For the CDR3, the DNA is TGTGCCAGTAGTCTTTACAGGGAGGGCGAGCAGTACTTC. This translates into CASSLYREGEQYF.